What follows describes a single T cell receptor beta chain. The data belong to a study of shared clonotypes between healthy human individuals. The repertoire was sequenced with immunoSEQ multiplex PCR; TCRdb's copy has only in-frame clones and lacks some. The sample carries some 2 million clones, about 95% recorded once. CDR1 is SEHNR, CDR2 FQNEAQ, per germline (reference sequence). V was shortened by 4 bases and J by 6 bases, with 10 bases between the two germline ends. This CDR3 is built from 12 residues. CD8 cells classed as naive were CD45RO-negative and positively selected for CCR7, excluding terminally differentiated effector memory CD45RA+ cells.

The chain is built from TRBV7-9 and TRBJ2-7, with TRBD1 as a possible D gene (5 bases). Sequencing used naive CD8+ T cells sorted from blood. This TCR was sampled from a man younger than 30 in good health. The CDR3 DNA reads as TGTGCCAGCAGCTCCTGGACAAGCGAGCAGTACTTC. This translates into CASSSWTSEQYF.